Reported below is one T cell receptor (beta chain). This clone came up once. Its antigen remains unidentified. It has no much larger one-base neighbor in the sample; base qualities were not kept. The sample comes from a study of control samples from healthy donors and cancer patients (dated by TCRdb to 2020 to 2022). V loses 5 bases of germline sequence and J loses 4 bases, and the interval between the two ends is 24 bases. The CDR1 and CDR2 encoded by the germline V gene are MNHEY and SVGEGT. From the cysteine up to the phenylalanine, the CDR3 has a length of 18 residues. Left in the record is the CDR3 DNA by itself, 54 bases read in frame from the first base. Library preparation used the immunoSEQ multiplex PCR assay. Not all clones reach the TCRdb copy of this immuneACCESS table, which keeps in-frame sequences only. Checked studies attribute under half of the gap to unresolved V genes and leave the rest unexplained. The sample has more than 20,000 clones on record, approximately 90% of them singletons. Of the sample, about an eighth falls within the top ten clones.

The specimen sequenced was PBMCs. The sequence is built from TRBV6-2 or TRBV6-3 and TRBJ2-1; D gene: possibly TRBD1, on 5 matching bases. The receptor's source is a man aged 50-59 years with lung cancer. The DNA is as follows: TGTGCCAGCAGTCCACACTCGCCGACTGAGGCAGGGTACAATGAGCAGTTCTTC. Its protein is CASSPHSPTEAGYNEQFF.